This T cell receptor beta chain derives from a study of T cells in Graves' hyperthyroidism and ophthalmopathy. Study-wide results and caveats: In the blood, most expanded thyroid clonotypes above 0.001 appeared as well.

Germline-derived CDR1 and CDR2 are WNHNN and SYGVQD (reference sequence). The CDR3 is 15 residues long. Between the trimmed V and J ends, which lost 5 bases and 5 bases, there was a span of 18 bases. The CDR3 regions of TCR beta were amplified from RNA transcripts. The HTBI primer set served for first-round RT-PCR of the TCR CDR3. TCRdb re-called the multiplex PCR reads through MiXCR, storing one row per CDR3 protein. The sample includes some 510,000 distinct CDR3 sequences, about a fifth seen only once; the top ten take approximately 26%. This clonotype has at least ten counts. Its antigen is currently unknown.

Source material: blood. V is TRBV10-1 and J is TRBJ1-2; D may be TRBD1 (5 bases). The receptor was isolated from a man aged 18-30 years with Graves' hyperthyroidism. CDR3 nucleotides: TGCGCCAGCAGTACCGACAGAACCCAAACTTATGGCTACACCTTC. Residues: CASSTDRTQTYGYTF.